This T cell receptor (beta chain) was sequenced for a study of blood T cell repertoires in COVID-19. Sequenced by immunoSEQ multiplex PCR; TCRdb stores in-frame clones only, minus some. The sample includes 200,000 to 300,000 clones, 70% to 90% of them seen just once. CDR3 length: 15 amino acids. The germline V gene has CDR1 SGHRS and CDR2 YFSETQ. V shed 0 bases and J 6 bases; nucleotides not matched to a gene: 5. This clone came up once. The sample taken for sequencing was peripheral blood. The sequence came from a man aged 60 to 75 with acute or convalescent COVID-19. The rearrangement joins TRBV5-1 to TRBJ2-1; 8 bases match TRBD2. CDR3 protein: CASSLEAGVINEQFF. CDR3 bases: TGCGCCAGCAGCTTGGAAGCGGGAGTGATCAATGAGCAGTTCTTC.